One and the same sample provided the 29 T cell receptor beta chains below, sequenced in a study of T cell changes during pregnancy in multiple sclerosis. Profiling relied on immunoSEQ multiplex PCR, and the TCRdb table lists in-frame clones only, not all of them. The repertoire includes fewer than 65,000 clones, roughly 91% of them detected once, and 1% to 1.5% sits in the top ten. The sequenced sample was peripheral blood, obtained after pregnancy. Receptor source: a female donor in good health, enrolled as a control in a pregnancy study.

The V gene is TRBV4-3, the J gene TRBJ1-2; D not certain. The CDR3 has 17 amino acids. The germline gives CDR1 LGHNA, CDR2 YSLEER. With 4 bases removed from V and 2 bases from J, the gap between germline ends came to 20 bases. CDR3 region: CASSPNPGGVSNYGYTF. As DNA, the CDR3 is TGCGCCAGCAGCCCAAACCCTGGCGGGGTCTCAAACTATGGCTACACCTTC.

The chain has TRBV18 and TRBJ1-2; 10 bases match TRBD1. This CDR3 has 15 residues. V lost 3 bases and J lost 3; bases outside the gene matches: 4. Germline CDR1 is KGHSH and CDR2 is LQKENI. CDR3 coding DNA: TGTGCCAGCTCACCCCCGGGACAGGGGCACTATGGCTACACCTTC. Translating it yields CASSPPGQGHYGYTF.

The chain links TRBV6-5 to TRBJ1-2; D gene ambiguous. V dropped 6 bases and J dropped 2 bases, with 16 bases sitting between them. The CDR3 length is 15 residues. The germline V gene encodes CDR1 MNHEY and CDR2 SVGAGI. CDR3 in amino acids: CASRQRHRDNYGYTF. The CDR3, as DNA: TGTGCCAGCAGACAAAGACACAGAGACAACTATGGCTACACCTTC.

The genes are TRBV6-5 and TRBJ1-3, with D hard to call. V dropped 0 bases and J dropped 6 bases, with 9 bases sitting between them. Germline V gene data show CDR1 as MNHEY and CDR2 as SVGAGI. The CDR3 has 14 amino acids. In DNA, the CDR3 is TGTGCCAGCAGTTACTCTGGCAGTTCAAACACCATATATTTT. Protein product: CASSYSGSSNTIYF.

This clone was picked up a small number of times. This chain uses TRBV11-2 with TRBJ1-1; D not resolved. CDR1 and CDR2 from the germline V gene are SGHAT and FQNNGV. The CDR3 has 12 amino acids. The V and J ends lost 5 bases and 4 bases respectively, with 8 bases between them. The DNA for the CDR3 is TGTGCCAGCAGCAGCGTGGGCACTGAAGCTTTCTTT. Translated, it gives CASSSVGTEAFF.

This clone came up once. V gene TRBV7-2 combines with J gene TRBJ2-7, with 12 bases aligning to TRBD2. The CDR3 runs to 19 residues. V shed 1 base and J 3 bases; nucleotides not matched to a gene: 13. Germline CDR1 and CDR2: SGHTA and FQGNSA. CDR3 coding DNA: TGTGCCAGCAGCTTAGTAAGGTCTAGCGGGGGGGCTTTTAGCTACGAGCAGTACTTC. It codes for CASSLVRSSGGAFSYEQYF.

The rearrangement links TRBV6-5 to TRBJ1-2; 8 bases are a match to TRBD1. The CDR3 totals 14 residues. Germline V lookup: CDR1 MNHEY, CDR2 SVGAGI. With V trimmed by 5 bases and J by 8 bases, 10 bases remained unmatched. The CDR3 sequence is CASSPGQGRGGYTF. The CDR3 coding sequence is TGTGCCAGCAGTCCCGGACAGGGCAGGGGAGGCTACACCTTC.

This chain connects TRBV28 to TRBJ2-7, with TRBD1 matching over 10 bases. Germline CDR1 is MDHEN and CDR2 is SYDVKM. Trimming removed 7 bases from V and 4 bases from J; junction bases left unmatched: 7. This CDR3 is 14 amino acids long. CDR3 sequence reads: CASTPGQGTYEQYF. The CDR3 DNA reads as TGTGCCAGCACACCGGGACAGGGGACTTACGAGCAGTACTTC.

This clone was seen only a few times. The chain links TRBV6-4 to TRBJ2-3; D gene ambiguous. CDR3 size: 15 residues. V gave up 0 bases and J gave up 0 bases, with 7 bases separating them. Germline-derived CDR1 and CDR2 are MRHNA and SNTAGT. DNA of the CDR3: TGTGCCAGCAGTGACTCGATAGAAAGCACAGATACGCAGTATTTT. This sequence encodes CASSDSIESTDTQYF.

The CDR3 bases are TGTGCCAGCAGCTTGGCGGGGAAGAACTATGGCTACACCTTC. Its protein is CASSLAGKNYGYTF. V gene TRBV7-9 combines with J gene TRBJ1-2; D is unclear. V lost 3 bases to trimming and J lost 2 bases, with 10 bases between them. The CDR3 has 14 residues. Germline V CDR1 and CDR2: SEHNR, FQNEAQ (reference sequence). Together with reference TRBV7-9 and TRBJ1-2, the CDR3 gives the full variable domain: DTGVSQNPRHKITKRGQNVTFRCDPISEHNRLYWYRQTLGQGPEFLTYFQNEAQLEKSRLLSDRFSAERPKGSFSTLEIQRTEQGDSAMYLCASSLAGKNYGYTFGSGTRLTVV.

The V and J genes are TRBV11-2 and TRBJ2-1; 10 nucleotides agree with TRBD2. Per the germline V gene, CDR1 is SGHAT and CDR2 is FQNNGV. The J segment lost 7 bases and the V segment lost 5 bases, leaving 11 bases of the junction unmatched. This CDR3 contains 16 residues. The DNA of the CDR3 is TGTGCCAGCAGCCCCCAGCGGCTAGCGGGGGCTAATGAGCAGTTCTTC. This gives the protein CASSPQRLAGANEQFF.

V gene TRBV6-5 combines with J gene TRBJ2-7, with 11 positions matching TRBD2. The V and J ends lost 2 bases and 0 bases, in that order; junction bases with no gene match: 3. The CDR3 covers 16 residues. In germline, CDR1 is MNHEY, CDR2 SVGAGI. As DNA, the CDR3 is TGTGCCAGCAGTTACCATAGCGGGGGGGCCTCCTACGAGCAGTACTTC. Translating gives CASSYHSGGASYEQYF.

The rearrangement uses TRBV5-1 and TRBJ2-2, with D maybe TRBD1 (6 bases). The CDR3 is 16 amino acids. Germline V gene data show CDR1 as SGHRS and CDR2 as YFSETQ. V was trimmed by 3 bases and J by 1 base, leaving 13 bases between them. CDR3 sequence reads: CASSSSGTLNTGELFF. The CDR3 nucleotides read TGCGCCAGCAGCTCGTCCGGGACATTGAACACCGGGGAGCTGTTTTTT.

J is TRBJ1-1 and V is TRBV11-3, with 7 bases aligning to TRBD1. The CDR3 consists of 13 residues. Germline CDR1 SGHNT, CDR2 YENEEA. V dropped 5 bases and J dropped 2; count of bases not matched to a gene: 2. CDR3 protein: CASSRDRNTEAFF. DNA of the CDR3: TGTGCCAGCAGCAGGGACAGAAACACTGAAGCTTTCTTT.

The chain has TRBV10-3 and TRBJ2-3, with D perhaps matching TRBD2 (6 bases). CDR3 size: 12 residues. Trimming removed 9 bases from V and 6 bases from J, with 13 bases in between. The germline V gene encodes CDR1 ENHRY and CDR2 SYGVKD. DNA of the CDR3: TGTGCCATTCTAAGCGGGCGGGATACGCAGTATTTT. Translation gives CAILSGRDTQYF.

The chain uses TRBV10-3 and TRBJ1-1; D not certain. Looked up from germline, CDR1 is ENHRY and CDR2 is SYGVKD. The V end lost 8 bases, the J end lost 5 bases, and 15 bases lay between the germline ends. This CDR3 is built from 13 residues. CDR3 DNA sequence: TGTGCCATCGGAATGCCCGGAGGGACTGAAGCTTTCTTT. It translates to CAIGMPGGTEAFF.

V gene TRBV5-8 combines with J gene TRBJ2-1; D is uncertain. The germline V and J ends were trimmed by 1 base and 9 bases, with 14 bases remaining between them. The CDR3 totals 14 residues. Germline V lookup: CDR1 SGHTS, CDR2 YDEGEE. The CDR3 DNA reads TGTGCCAGCAGCTTGCCAGGAAGCTTAGGTGAGCAGTTCTTC. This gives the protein CASSLPGSLGEQFF.

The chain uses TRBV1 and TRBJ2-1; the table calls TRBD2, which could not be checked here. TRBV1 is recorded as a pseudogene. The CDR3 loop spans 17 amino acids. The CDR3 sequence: CTSSQDWSGGAIYEQFF. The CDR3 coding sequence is TGCACCAGCAGCCAAGATTGGAGCGGGGGGGCGATATATGAGCAGTTCTTC.

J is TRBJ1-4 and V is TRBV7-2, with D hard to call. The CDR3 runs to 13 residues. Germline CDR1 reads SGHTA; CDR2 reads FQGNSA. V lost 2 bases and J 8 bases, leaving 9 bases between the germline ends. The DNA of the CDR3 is TGTGCCAGCAGCTTATCCCTTTCGGAAAAACTGTTTTTT. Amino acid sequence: CASSLSLSEKLFF.

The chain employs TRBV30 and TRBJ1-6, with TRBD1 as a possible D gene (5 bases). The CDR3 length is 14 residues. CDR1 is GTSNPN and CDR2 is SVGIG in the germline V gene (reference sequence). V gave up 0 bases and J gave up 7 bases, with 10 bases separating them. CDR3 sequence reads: CAWSVNRQNSPLHF. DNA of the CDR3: TGTGCCTGGAGTGTAAACAGGCAAAATTCACCCCTCCACTTT.

The CDR3, as DNA: TGTGCCAGCAGTTACAGGCAGGGAAACCAGCCCCAGCATTTT. Protein product: CASSYRQGNQPQHF. This chain uses TRBV6-6 with TRBJ1-5; possibly TRBD1 for D (5 bases). CDR1 is MNHNY and CDR2 is SVGAGI in the germline V gene (reference sequence). Trimming pared 2 bases from V and 7 bases from J, leaving 12 bases between. This CDR3 spans 14 amino acids.

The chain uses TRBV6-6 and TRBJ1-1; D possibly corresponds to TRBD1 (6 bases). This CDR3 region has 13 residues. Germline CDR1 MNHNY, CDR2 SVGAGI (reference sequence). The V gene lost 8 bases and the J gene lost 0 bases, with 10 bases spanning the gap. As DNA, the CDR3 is TGTGCCAGCGAATACAGGGTGAACACTGAAGCTTTCTTT. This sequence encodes CASEYRVNTEAFF.

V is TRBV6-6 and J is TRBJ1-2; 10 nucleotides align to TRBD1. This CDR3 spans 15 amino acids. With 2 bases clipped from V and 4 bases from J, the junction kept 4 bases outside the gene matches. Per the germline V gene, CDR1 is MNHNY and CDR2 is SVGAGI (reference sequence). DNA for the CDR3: TGTGCCAGCAGTTACCCCCGGACAGGGGGCTATGGCTACACCTTC. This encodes CASSYPRTGGYGYTF.

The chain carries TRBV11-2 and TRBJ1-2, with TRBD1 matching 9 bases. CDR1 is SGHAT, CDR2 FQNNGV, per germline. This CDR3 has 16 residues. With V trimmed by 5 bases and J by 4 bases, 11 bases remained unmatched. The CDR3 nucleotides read TGTGCCAGCAGCATTCTACAGGGGGCTTTTGTCTATGGCTACACCTTC. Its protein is CASSILQGAFVYGYTF.

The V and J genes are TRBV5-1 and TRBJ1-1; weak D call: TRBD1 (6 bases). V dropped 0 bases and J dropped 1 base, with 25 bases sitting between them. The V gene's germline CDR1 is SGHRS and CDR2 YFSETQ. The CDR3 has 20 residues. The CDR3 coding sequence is TGCGCCAGCAGCTTGGCCGGCGGCGCGACCAGGGGCGAGTCGAACACTGAAGCTTTCTTT. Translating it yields CASSLAGGATRGESNTEAFF.

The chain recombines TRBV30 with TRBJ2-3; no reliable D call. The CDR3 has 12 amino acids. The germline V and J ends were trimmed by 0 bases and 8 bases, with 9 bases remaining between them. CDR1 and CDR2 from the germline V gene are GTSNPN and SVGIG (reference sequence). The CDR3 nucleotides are TGTGCCTGGAGTGTGAGACCGGGTACGCAGTATTTT. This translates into CAWSVRPGTQYF.

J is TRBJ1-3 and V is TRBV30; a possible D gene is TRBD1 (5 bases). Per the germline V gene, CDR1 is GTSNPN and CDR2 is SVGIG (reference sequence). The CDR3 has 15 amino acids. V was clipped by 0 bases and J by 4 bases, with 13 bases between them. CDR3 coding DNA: TGTGCCTGGAGTGTTTTAGGGGTGAAAGGAAACACCATATATTTT. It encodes CAWSVLGVKGNTIYF.

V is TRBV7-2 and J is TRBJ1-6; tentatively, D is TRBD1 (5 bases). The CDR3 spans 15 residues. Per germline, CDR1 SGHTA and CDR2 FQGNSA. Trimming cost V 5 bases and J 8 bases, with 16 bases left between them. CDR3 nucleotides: TGTGCCAGCAGCCCCCGACAGAATCCTGATTCACCCCTCCACTTT. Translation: CASSPRQNPDSPLHF.

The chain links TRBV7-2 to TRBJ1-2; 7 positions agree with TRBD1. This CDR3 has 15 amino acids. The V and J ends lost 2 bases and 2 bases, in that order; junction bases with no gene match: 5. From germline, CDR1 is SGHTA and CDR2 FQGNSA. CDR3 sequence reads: CASSLTSGQNYGYTF. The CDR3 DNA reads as TGTGCCAGCAGCTTAACCTCGGGACAGAACTATGGCTACACCTTC.